The 4 T cell receptor beta chains below come from one sample, sequenced in a study of T cells in Graves' hyperthyroidism and ophthalmopathy. The CDR3 regions of TCR beta were amplified from RNA transcripts. TCR CDR3 underwent first-round RT-PCR with the HTBI primer set. One entry per CDR3 protein, called by TCRdb with MiXCR from the multiplex PCR reads. This table holds some 740,000 distinct CDR3 sequences, 13% to 15% found once. Material: blood. These receptors originate from a woman under 30 with Graves' hyperthyroidism.

This clonotype was found many times. V and J are TRBV7-8 and TRBJ1-6; D is perhaps TRBD1 (5 bases). Between the trimmed V and J ends, which lost 4 bases and 6 bases, there was a span of 10 bases. Looked up from germline, CDR1 is SGHVS and CDR2 is FQNEAQ. This CDR3 comprises 14 residues. The CDR3 nucleotides are TGTGCCAGCAGCTATCGACAGACTAATTCACCCCTCCACTTT. As protein: CASSYRQTNSPLHF.

The chain combines TRBV28 with TRBJ2-7; 8 nucleotides match TRBD1. The CDR3 covers 15 residues. Germline loops: CDR1 MDHEN, CDR2 SYDVKM. The trim removed 6 bases at V and 5 bases at J, leaving 12 bases unmatched. The CDR3 is CASRQAGTGRHEQYF. The CDR3 DNA is TGTGCCAGCAGACAAGCCGGGACAGGAAGGCACGAGCAGTACTTC.

Here the CDR3 reads CASSAEGAATEAFF. The CDR3 nucleotides are TGTGCCAGCAGCGCCGAAGGGGCCGCAACTGAAGCTTTCTTT. The J gene is TRBJ1-1, the V gene TRBV9; TRBD1 might be the D (5 bases). The CDR3 is 14 residues long. CDR1 is SGDLS and CDR2 is YYNGEE in the germline V gene. Trimming shortened V by 3 bases and J by 5 bases, and 14 bases separated the two germline ends. Filled out from reference TRBV9 and TRBJ1-1, the complete variable domain reads DSGVTQTPKHLITATGQRVTLRCSPRSGDLSVYWYQQSLDQGLQFLIQYYNGEERAKGNILERFSAQQFPDLHSELNLSSLELGDSALYFCASSAEGAATEAFFGQGTRLTVV.

This clonotype was recorded a few times. The J gene is TRBJ2-1, the V gene TRBV6-5, with 10 bases fitting TRBD2. This CDR3 is 14 amino acids long. The ends lost 4 bases at V and 9 bases at J; junction bases unmatched: 6. Germline CDR1 MNHEY, CDR2 SVGAGI. CDR3 DNA: TGTGCCAGCAGTTCAAGCGGGAGGGCTAGTGAGCAGTTCTTC. Its translation: CASSSSGRASEQFF.